This T cell receptor (beta chain) emerged from a study of blood T cell repertoires in COVID-19. Original data processing: Estimation of nucleated cell counts relied on the amplification of reference gene primers. Repertoires were generated with immunoSEQ multiplex PCR, while TCRdb's copy carries only in-frame clones and drops some. The D gene and trimming were derived from the DNA, and the V and J assignments and clone size from that table. Among about 200,000 clones listed, 85% to 90% were seen once. Germline V gives CDR1 KGHSH, CDR2 LQKENI. This CDR3 spans 13 amino acids. The V end lost 6 bases, the J end lost 7 bases, and 13 bases lay between the germline ends.

The sequenced sample consisted of peripheral blood. The clonotype was recovered from a man in his fifties or sixties with acute or convalescent COVID-19. This chain connects TRBV18 to TRBJ1-5; unclear D gene. CDR3 in DNA: TGTGCCAGCTCGTTAGAGGGCCGCCAGCCCCAGCATTTT. Translating it yields CASSLEGRQPQHF. Full variable domain (missing parts from reference TRBV18 and TRBJ1-5): NAGVMQNPRHLVRRRGQEARLRCSPMKGHSHVYWYRQLPEEGLKFMVYLQKENIIDESGMPKERFSAEFPKEGPSILRIQQVVRGDSAAYFCASSLEGRQPQHFGDGTRLSIL.